These 3 T cell receptor beta chains share one sample of origin, sequenced in a study of blood T cell repertoires in COVID-19. Clones were sequenced by immunoSEQ multiplex PCR, and TCRdb holds only the in-frame ones, with some missing. The data show roughly 200,000 clones, just over 85% seen once. Material: PBMCs or T cells enriched from blood (not recorded which). Receptors were obtained from a woman aged 40 to 50 with acute COVID-19.

The rearrangement links TRBV2 to TRBJ1-5; D might be TRBD1 (6 bases). V was cut by 2 bases and J by 7 bases, with 12 bases left in between. This CDR3 comprises 14 residues. Germline V gene data show CDR1 as SNHLY and CDR2 as FYNNEI. The CDR3 sequence is CASSEQGSRQPQHF. The CDR3, as DNA: TGTGCCAGCAGTGAACAGGGGTCAAGGCAGCCCCAGCATTTT.

The chain is built from TRBV5-1 and TRBJ1-1; 9 nucleotides match TRBD1. The V gene's germline CDR1 is SGHRS and CDR2 YFSETQ. Trimming removed 5 bases from V and 2 bases from J; junction bases left unmatched: 4. CDR3 length: 14 residues. CDR3 amino acids: CASRGTGGNTEAFF. The CDR3 region has the DNA TGCGCCAGCAGGGGTACAGGGGGCAACACTGAAGCTTTCTTT.

This rearrangement joins TRBV4-3 to TRBJ1-1; the match to TRBD1 covers 8 bases. The CDR3 extends over 14 amino acids. The ends lost 3 bases at V and 5 bases at J; junction bases unmatched: 5. Germline CDR1 reads LGHNA; CDR2 reads YSLEER. The CDR3: CASSQPGGPTEAFF. The CDR3 DNA reads TGCGCCAGCAGCCAGCCAGGGGGCCCTACTGAAGCTTTCTTT.